The next 6 T cell receptor beta chains were all read from a single sample in a study of blood T cells in healthy people across ages. For the second PCR, which ran for about 6 to 11 cycles, a sample-barcoded 5' primer and a J-beta primer mix were used. TCRdb re-derived calls from the 5' RACE reads in MiXCR, one entry per CDR3 protein. The sample carries more than 750,000 distinct CDR3 sequences, about 27% recorded once. The sample was also reused in another study, on T cells of mothers and their children.

The sequenced sample consisted of blood. The source of these receptors is a woman aged 40 to 50 in good health.

In this sample, this clonotype turned up many times. The chain has TRBV10-3 and TRBJ2-5, with 7 bases fitting TRBD1. After removal of 5 bases from V and 2 bases from J, the junction contained 8 bases not matched to a gene. The germline CDR1 and CDR2 sequences are ENHRY and SYGVKD. The CDR3 consists of 15 residues. CDR3 protein: CAISKRDSPQETQYF. The CDR3 DNA follows: TGTGCCATCAGTAAGAGGGACAGCCCGCAAGAGACCCAGTACTTC.

This clonotype was observed a handful of times. This sequence joins TRBV3-1 and TRBJ1-1; 9 nucleotides align to TRBD1. The germline V gene encodes CDR1 LGHDT and CDR2 YNNKEL (reference sequence). The CDR3 length is 19 residues. V lost 0 bases, J lost 0 bases, and 11 bases stayed unmatched. CDR3 sequence reads: CASSQDGASTGGVNTEAFF. The CDR3 nucleotides are TGTGCCAGCAGCCAAGACGGCGCGTCGACAGGGGGGGTGAACACTGAAGCTTTCTTT.

In the case of this clonotype: A much larger clone lies a single base off, so this may be a read error. The V call is TRBV11-2, the J call TRBJ2-1, with 8 positions matching TRBD1. The J call may be in error: the DNA end matches TRBJ2-7 better. Germline values: CDR1 SGHAT, CDR2 FQNNGV. The CDR3 consists of 15 residues. The CDR3 reads CASSSRTGTINEQYF. CDR3 nucleotide sequence: TGTGCCAGCAGCTCCAGGACAGGGACGATCAACGAGCAGTACTTC.

This clonotype has just a few counts. V gene TRBV5-1 combines with J gene TRBJ1-4, with 7 bases lining up with TRBD1. Germline CDR1 is SGHRS and CDR2 is YFSETQ. The V gene end was trimmed by 0 bases and the J gene end by 0 bases; junction bases not matched to a gene: 8. This CDR3 region has 18 residues. The CDR3 spells CASSLAVFRGATNEKLFF. Written as DNA, the CDR3 is TGCGCCAGCAGCTTGGCCGTCTTCAGGGGGGCAACTAATGAAAAACTGTTTTTT. Supplemented by reference TRBV5-1 and TRBJ1-4, the full variable domain reads KAGVTQTPRYLIKTRGQQVTLSCSPISGHRSVSWYQQTPGQGLQFLFEYFSETQRNKGNFPGRFSGRQFSNSRSEMNVSTLELGDSALYLCASSLAVFRGATNEKLFFGSGTQLSVL.

In this sample, this clonotype turned up a few times. The rearrangement links TRBV28 to TRBJ1-1; TRBD1 is a possible D gene (5 bases). The germline V and J ends were trimmed by 3 bases and 5 bases, with 10 bases remaining between them. Germline V gene sequence: CDR1 MDHEN, CDR2 SYDVKM. This CDR3 spans 13 amino acids. Written as DNA, the CDR3 is TGTGCCAGCAGTTTTGTGGGGCCGACTGAAGCTTTCTTT. Translating gives CASSFVGPTEAFF.

At least ten counts were recorded for this clonotype. The rearrangement uses TRBV20-1 and TRBJ1-2, with a weak D call TRBD1 (6 bases). This CDR3 has 13 amino acids. CDR1 and CDR2 (germline): DFQATT, SNEGSKA (reference sequence). With 1 base removed from V and 4 bases from J, the gap between germline ends came to 10 bases. This CDR3 reads CSARVGDTYGYTF. CDR3 bases: TGCAGTGCTAGAGTTGGGGACACCTATGGCTACACCTTC.